This T cell receptor (beta chain) was identified in a study of beta chain features in type 1 diabetes. Study outcomes and limitations: TCRB repertoires of naive, central memory and Treg cells appeared more similar among patients than among healthy donors. Patients with type 1 diabetes showed fewer VDJ junction insertions and more deletions. TCRB CDR3 length was moderately but significantly reduced in all four CD4+ subsets of Type 1 diabetes patients.

The CDR3 consists of 17 residues. Per the germline V gene, CDR1 is SGHRS and CDR2 is YFSETQ. The ends lost 3 bases at V and 0 bases at J; junction bases unmatched: 8. With regard to this clone: Its target is unknown.

The sequenced template was cDNA made from the entire isolated RNA. Each sample of naive, central memory or regulatory T cells had, on average, around 4 million reads. Libraries were prepared by immunoSEQ multiplex PCR; TCRdb keeps only in-frame clonotypes and omits some of them. In the table there are roughly 730,000 clones, around an eighth of which are singletons. Purity exceeded 98% in all sorted populations. V is TRBV5-1 and J is TRBJ1-1; 10 bases agree with TRBD1. The TCR originated in a man between 18 and 29 years old with type 1 diabetes. Sequenced: naive CD4+ T cells from blood. The DNA for the CDR3 is TGCGCCAGCAGCTCGGGACAGGGGATTGGGGTGAACACTGAAGCTTTCTTT. Its protein product is CASSSGQGIGVNTEAFF.